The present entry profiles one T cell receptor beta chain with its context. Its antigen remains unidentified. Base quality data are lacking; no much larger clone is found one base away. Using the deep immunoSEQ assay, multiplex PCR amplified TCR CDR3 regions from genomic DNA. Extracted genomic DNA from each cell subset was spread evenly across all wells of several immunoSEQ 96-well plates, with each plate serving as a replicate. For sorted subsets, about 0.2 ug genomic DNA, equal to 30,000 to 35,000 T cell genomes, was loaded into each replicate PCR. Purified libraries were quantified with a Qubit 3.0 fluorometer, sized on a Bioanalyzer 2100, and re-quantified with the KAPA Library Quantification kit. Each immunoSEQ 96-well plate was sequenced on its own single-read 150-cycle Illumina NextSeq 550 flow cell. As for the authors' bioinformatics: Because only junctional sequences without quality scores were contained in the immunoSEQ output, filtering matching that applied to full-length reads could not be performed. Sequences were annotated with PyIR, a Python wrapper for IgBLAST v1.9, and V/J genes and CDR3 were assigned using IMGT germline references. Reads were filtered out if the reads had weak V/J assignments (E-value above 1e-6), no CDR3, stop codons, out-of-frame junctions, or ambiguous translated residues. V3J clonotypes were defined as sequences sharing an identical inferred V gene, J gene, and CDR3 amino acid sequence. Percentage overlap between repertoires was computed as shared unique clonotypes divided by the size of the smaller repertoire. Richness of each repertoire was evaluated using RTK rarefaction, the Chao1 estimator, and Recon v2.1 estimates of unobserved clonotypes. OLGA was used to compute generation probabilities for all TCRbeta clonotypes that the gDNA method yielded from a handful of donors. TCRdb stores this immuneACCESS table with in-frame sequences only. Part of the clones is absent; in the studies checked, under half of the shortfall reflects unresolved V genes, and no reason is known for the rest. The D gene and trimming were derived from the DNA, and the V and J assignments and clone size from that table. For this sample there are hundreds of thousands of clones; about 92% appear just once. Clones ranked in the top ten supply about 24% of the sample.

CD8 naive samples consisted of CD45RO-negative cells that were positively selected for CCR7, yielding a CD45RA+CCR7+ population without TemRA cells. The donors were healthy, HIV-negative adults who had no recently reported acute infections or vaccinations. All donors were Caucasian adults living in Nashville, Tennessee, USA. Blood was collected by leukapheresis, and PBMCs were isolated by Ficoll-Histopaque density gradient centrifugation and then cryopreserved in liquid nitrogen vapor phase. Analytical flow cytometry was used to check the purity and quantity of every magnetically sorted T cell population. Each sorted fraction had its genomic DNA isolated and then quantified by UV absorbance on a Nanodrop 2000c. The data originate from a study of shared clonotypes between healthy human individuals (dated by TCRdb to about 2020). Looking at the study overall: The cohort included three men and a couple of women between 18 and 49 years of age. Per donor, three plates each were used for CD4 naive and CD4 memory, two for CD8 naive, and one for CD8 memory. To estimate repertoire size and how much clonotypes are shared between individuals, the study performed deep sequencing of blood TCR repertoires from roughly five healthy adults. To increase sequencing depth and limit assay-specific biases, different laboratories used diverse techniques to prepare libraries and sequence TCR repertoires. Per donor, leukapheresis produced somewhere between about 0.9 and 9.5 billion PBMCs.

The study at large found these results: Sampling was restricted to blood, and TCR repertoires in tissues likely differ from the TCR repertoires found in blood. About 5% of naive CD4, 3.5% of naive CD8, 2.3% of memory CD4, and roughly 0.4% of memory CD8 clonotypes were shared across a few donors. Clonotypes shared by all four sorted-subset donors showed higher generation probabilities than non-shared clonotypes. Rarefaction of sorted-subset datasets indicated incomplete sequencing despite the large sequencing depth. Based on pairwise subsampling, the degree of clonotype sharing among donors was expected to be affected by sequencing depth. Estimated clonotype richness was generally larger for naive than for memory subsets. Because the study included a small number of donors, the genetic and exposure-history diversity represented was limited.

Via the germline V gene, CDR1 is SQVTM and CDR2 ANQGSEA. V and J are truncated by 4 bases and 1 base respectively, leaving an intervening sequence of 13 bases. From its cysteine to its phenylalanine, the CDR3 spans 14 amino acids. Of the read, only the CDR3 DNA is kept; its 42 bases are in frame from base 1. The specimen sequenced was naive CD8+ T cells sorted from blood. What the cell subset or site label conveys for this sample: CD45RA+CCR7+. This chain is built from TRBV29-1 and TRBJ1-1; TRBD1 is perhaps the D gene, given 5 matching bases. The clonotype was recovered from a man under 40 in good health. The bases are TGCAGCGTTGGAAGGGGACTAAAGAACACTGAAGCTTTCTTT. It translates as CSVGRGLKNTEAFF.